This is a list of T cell receptor beta chains from one sample in a study of blood T cell repertoires in COVID-19. Clones were read by immunoSEQ multiplex PCR, and TCRdb kept only the in-frame ones, dropping some. This sample has about 71,000 clones, with about nine tenths found just once. The sequenced sample was peripheral blood. The receptors here all came from a woman aged 80 or older with acute or convalescent COVID-19. Each CDR3 is given with its conserved first and last residue. D genes are given only for firm matches. The size of a clone is reported for some rows only, either as once, few or many, or as a class for expanded clones.

>TRBD2|TRBJ2-7|TRBV7-2|-
CASSSLAGGSYEQYF
TGTGCCAGCAGCTCTTTAGCGGGGGGCTCCTACGAGCAGTACTTC
>-|TRBJ2-7|TRBV4-3|-
CASSQDRLTSTYEQYF
TGCGCCAGCAGCCAAGATAGACTAACTTCTACCTACGAGCAGTACTTC
>TRBD1|TRBJ1-2|TRBV19|few
CASRTPGQAVAGYTF
TGTGCCAGTAGAACCCCGGGACAGGCCGTGGCTGGCTACACCTTC
>-|TRBJ1-2|TRBV5-4|-
CASSYERVRGYTF
TGTGCCAGCAGCTACGAGCGCGTACGTGGCTACACCTTC
>TRBD1|TRBJ1-4|TRBV28|-
CASSSDRGNEKLFF
TGTGCCAGCAGCTCGGACAGGGGAAATGAAAAACTGTTTTTT
>-|TRBJ2-1|TRBV10-3|-
CAIRSGEGSYNEQFF
TGTGCCATCAGATCAGGGGAGGGTAGCTACAATGAGCAGTTCTTC
>TRBD1|TRBJ2-5|TRBV5-1|-
CASSSGTVRETQYF
TGCGCCAGCAGCTCGGGGACAGTCCGAGAGACCCAGTACTTC
>-|TRBJ1-1|TRBV5-6|-
CASSRAGRANTEAFF
TGTGCCAGCAGCCGGGCAGGGAGGGCGAACACTGAAGCTTTCTTT
>TRBD2|TRBJ2-3|TRBV6-5|-
CASRAGAYTDTQYF
TGTGCCAGCAGAGCGGGGGCGTACACAGATACGCAGTATTTT
>-|TRBJ1-5|TRBV6-5|-
CASSYVQGGQPQHF
TGTGCCAGCAGTTACGTTCAGGGTGGACAGCCCCAGCATTTT
>-|TRBJ2-7|TRBV6-5|once
CASSQTLSSYEQYF
TGTGCCAGCAGTCAGACTCTTAGCTCCTACGAGCAGTACTTC
>-|TRBJ2-1|TRBV10-3|-
CAISGQGNNEQFF
TGTGCCATCAGTGGCCAGGGAAACAATGAGCAGTTCTTC
>-|TRBJ1-2|TRBV23-1|-
CASSQPPGGIYGYTF
TGCGCCAGCAGTCAACCTCCCGGGGGAATCTATGGCTACACCTTC
>TRBD2|TRBJ2-7|TRBV11-2|-
CASSRGGRYYEQYF
TGTGCCAGCAGCCGGGGAGGGAGGTACTACGAGCAGTACTTC
>-|TRBJ2-7|TRBV28|-
CASRTTLTYEQYF
TGTGCCAGCAGGACGACTTTAACCTACGAGCAGTACTTC
>TRBD2|TRBJ2-7|TRBV28|-
CASSQREGRGTYEQYF
TGTGCCAGCAGCCAGCGGGAGGGCCGGGGTACGTACGAGCAGTACTTC
>TRBD2|TRBJ2-1|TRBV7-9|-
CASSLLAGGYNEQFF
TGTGCCAGCAGCTTACTAGCGGGAGGCTACAATGAGCAGTTCTTC
>-|TRBJ2-3|TRBV7-2|-
CASSRGGAADTQYF
TGTGCCAGCAGCCGTGGGGGGGCTGCAGATACGCAGTATTTT
>TRBD1|TRBJ2-4|TRBV7-2|-
CASSDRDRVNIQYF
TGTGCCAGCAGCGACCGGGACAGGGTAAACATTCAGTACTTC
>TRBD1|TRBJ1-6|TRBV3-1/TRBV3-2|-
CASSTGTGGSPLHF
TGTGCCAGCAGCACCGGGACAGGGGGCTCACCCCTCCACTTT
>-|TRBJ1-4|TRBV7-2|-
CASSLGGAAGPLKLFF
TGTGCCAGCAGCTTAGGAGGAGCGGCGGGTCCCCTTAAACTGTTTTTT
>TRBD1|TRBJ1-1|TRBV9|-
CASSVDSGGTEAFF
TGTGCCAGCAGCGTAGATTCAGGGGGCACTGAAGCTTTCTTT
>-|TRBJ1-1|TRBV11-2|-
CASSFVRDTEAFF
TGTGCCAGCAGCTTTGTCAGGGATACTGAAGCTTTCTTT
>-|TRBJ1-1|TRBV5-4|-
CASSRGGARNTEAFF
TGTGCCAGCAGCCGGGGGGGAGCCAGGAACACTGAAGCTTTCTTT
>-|TRBJ1-2|TRBV5-1|once
CASSLGGKGDGYTF
TGCGCCAGCAGCTTGGGGGGCAAAGGGGATGGCTACACCTTC
>-|TRBJ2-7|TRBV5-6|-
CASSLAVYEQYF
TGTGCCAGCAGCTTGGCGGTGTACGAGCAGTACTTC
>-|TRBJ1-5|TRBV12-3/TRBV12-4|-
CASTLDSQPQHF
TGTGCCAGCACCCTGGACAGTCAGCCCCAGCATTTT
>TRBD2|TRBJ2-3|TRBV5-1|-
CASRRELKDTQYF
TGCGCCAGCAGGCGGGAGTTGAAAGATACGCAGTATTTT
>-|TRBJ2-3|TRBV19|once
CASSSQTTRDTDTQYF
TGTGCCAGTAGTTCTCAGACTACTCGGGACACAGATACGCAGTATTTT
>TRBD1|TRBJ2-3|TRBV6-6|once
CASTLRQGTQYF
TGTGCCAGCACCTTGCGACAGGGGACGCAGTATTTT
>-|TRBJ2-5|TRBV29-1|-
CSVDAHLRRGETQYF
TGCAGCGTTGATGCCCACCTGCGCAGGGGTGAGACCCAGTACTTC
>TRBD1|TRBJ1-1|TRBV18|-
CASSLRTGDTEAFF
TGTGCCAGCTCACTTCGGACAGGGGATACTGAAGCTTTCTTT
>TRBD1|TRBJ1-1|TRBV2|-
CASRPGQGRTEAFF
TGTGCCAGCAGGCCGGGACAGGGGCGTACTGAAGCTTTCTTT
>-|TRBJ2-1|TRBV7-2|once
CASSFRIRNNEQFF
TGTGCCAGCAGCTTTCGGATCAGGAACAATGAGCAGTTCTTC
>-|TRBJ1-4|TRBV7-8|-
CASSTWVGANEKLFF
TGTGCCAGCAGCACCTGGGTAGGGGCTAATGAAAAACTGTTTTTT
>TRBD1|TRBJ2-7|TRBV10-2|-
CASSRDRGSPYEQYF
TGCGCCAGCAGCAGGGACAGGGGTTCCCCCTACGAGCAGTACTTC
>TRBD1|TRBJ1-5|TRBV4-2|-
CASSPTGDGGSQPQHF
TGTGCCAGCAGCCCTACAGGGGACGGAGGCAGTCAGCCCCAGCATTTT
>-|TRBJ2-7|TRBV2|few
CASKRDSYEQYF
TGTGCCAGCAAACGGGACTCCTACGAGCAGTACTTC
>-|TRBJ2-6|TRBV7-2|-
CASTLSGGANVLTF
TGTGCCAGCACCCTAAGTGGTGGGGCCAACGTCCTGACTTTC
>TRBD1|TRBJ2-5|TRBV6-5|-
CASSYATGRKTQYF
TGTGCCAGCAGTTACGCGACAGGGAGAAAGACCCAGTACTTC
>-|TRBJ2-1|TRBV5-1|-
CASSFSGNLNEQFF
TGCGCCAGCAGCTTTTCAGGGAATCTCAATGAGCAGTTCTTC